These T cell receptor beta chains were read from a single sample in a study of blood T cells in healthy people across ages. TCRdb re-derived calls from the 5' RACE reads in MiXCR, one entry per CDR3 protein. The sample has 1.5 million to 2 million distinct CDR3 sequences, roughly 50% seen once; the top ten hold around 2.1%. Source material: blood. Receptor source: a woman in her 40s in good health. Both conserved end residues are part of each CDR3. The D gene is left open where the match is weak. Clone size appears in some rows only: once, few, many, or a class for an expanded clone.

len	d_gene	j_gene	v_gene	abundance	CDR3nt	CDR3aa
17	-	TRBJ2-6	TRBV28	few	TGTGCCAGCAGTTTTGCCGGGGGCAGCTCTGGGGCCAACGTCCTGACTTTC	CASSFAGGSSGANVLTF
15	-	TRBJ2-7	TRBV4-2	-	TGTGCCAGCAGCCAAGATGGAGCGGTGAGGGGAGAGCAGTACTTC	CASSQDGAVRGEQYF
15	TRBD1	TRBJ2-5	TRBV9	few	TGTGCCAGCAGCGGACAGGGCCACTACCAAGAGACCCAGTACTTC	CASSGQGHYQETQYF
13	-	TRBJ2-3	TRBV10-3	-	TGTGCCATCAGTGCCGGGGAGGTAGATACGCAGTATTTT	CAISAGEVDTQYF
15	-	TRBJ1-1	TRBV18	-	TGTGCCAGCTCACCAATAGACAGTCTGAACACTGAAGCTTTCTTT	CASSPIDSLNTEAFF
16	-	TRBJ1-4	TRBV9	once	TGTGCCAGCAGCGTAGGATTGGTGGCAACTAATGAAAAACTGTTTTTT	CASSVGLVATNEKLFF
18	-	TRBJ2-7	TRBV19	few	TGTGCCAGTAGTATAGACCCATCATACGGGGAGAGCTCCTACGAGCAGTACTTC	CASSIDPSYGESSYEQYF
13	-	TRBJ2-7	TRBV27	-	TGTGCCAGCAGTTTATTTGCCCCGGGGGAGCAGTACTTC	CASSLFAPGEQYF
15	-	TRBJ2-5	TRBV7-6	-	TGTGCCAGCAGCTCCTCTCCGGCGGTTTCAGAGACCCAGTACTTC	CASSSSPAVSETQYF
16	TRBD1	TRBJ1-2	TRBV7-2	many	TGTGCCAGCAGCTTTTGGGGGACAGGGATTAACTATGGCTACACCTTC	CASSFWGTGINYGYTF
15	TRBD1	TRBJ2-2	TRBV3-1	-	TGTGCCAGCAGCCGCCGACAGGGGGTAACCGGGGAGCTGTTTTTT	CASSRRQGVTGELFF
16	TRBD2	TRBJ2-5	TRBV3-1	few	TGTGCCAGCAGCCAAGGTAGCGGGGGGGCGGTTGAGACCCAGTACTTC	CASSQGSGGAVETQYF
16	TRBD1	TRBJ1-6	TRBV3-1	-	TGTGCCAACAGCCAAGGGGGCTCGACCTATAATTCACCCCTCCACTTT	CANSQGGSTYNSPLHF
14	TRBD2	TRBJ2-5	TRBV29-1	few	TGCAGCGTCGGGCCGACTAGCGGGGGAGAGACCCAGTACTTC	CSVGPTSGGETQYF
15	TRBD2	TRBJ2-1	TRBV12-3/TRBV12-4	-	TGTGCCAGCAGTGCTACGGGACTAGCGGGCCATGAGCAGTTCTTC	CASSATGLAGHEQFF
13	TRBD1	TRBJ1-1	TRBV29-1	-	TGCAGCGGCCAGGGGACAGTACGCACTGAAGCTTTCTTT	CSGQGTVRTEAFF
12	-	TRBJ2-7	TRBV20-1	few	TGCAGTGCTAAACTAGCCAGTTACGAGCAGTACTTC	CSAKLASYEQYF
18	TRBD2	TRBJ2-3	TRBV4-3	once	TGCGCCAGCAGCCAAGATATGGCTAGCGGGGGCCTCACAGATACGCAGTATTTT	CASSQDMASGGLTDTQYF
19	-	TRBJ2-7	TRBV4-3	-	TGCGCCAGCAGCCAAGTAGCAGGAACCCGCATAGGATCCTACAATGAGCAGTACTTC	CASSQVAGTRIGSYNEQYF
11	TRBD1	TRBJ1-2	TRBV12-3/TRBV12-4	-	TGTGCCAGCAGTGTGTCCAGGGGGTACACCTTC	CASSVSRGYTF
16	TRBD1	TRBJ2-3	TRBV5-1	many	TGCGCCAGCGGTCTCCGGGACAGGGGGCCGGGGGATACGCAGTATTTT	CASGLRDRGPGDTQYF
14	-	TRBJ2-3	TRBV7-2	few	TGTGCCAGCAGCCCCGCTGGACACACAGATACGCAGTATTTT	CASSPAGHTDTQYF
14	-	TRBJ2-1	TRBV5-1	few	TGCGCCAGCGGCCCTCGGGACGGGCAGTTTCAGCAGTTCTTC	CASGPRDGQFQQFF
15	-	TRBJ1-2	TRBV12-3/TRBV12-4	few	TGTGCCAGCAGTTTAGGGTCAGGGAGTAATTATGGCTACACCTTC	CASSLGSGSNYGYTF
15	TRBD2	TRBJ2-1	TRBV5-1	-	TGCGCCAGCAGGACGACTAGCGGGGGATACAATGAGCAGTTCTTC	CASRTTSGGYNEQFF
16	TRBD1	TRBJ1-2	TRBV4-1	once	TGCGCCAGCAGCCAAGGGGACAGGGGAGCTAACTATGGCTACACCTTC	CASSQGDRGANYGYTF
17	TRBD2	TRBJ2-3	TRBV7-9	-	TGTGCCAGCAGCCCCCCGCGGCGGGGGGGCCAGACAGATACGCAGTATTTT	CASSPPRRGGQTDTQYF